Following are 17 T cell receptor beta chains from one sample sequenced in a study of cytomegalovirus exposure and HLA in healthy donors. TCRdb's copy holds only in-frame clones and misses some; the assay was immunoSEQ multiplex PCR. The top ten clones hold over 0.7% of a sample with hundreds of thousands of clones, 88% of them seen once. Specimen: PBMCs. Every receptor here comes from a young woman in good health and CMV-seronegative.

The CDR3: CASSESSGSEDEQYF. The CDR3 bases are TGTGCCAGCAGTGAATCTAGCGGGAGCGAGGACGAGCAGTACTTC. V is TRBV6-1 and J is TRBJ2-7; 10 bases map to TRBD2. V shed 2 bases, J shed 5 bases, and the junction held 6 bases outside the gene matches. Germline V gives CDR1 MNHNS, CDR2 SASEGT. The CDR3 is made up of 15 amino acids.

This sequence joins TRBV19 and TRBJ1-1; D uncertain. This CDR3 comprises 13 residues. Deletions cut 2 bases from V and 6 bases from J, with 10 bases between. CDR1 LNHDA and CDR2 SQIVND come from the germline V gene (reference sequence). This CDR3 reads CASSITPRAEAFF. CDR3 DNA: TGTGCCAGTAGTATAACCCCGCGGGCTGAAGCTTTCTTT.

V usage is TRBV7-5 and J usage is TRBJ2-3; whether TRBD2, the table's D call, matches the DNA was not checked. TRBV7-5 represents a pseudogene. CDR3 length equals 16 residues. CDR3 bases: TGTGCCAGAGACAGACTAGTAACTCTTAGCACAGATACGCAGTATTTT. Its protein product is CARDRLVTLSTDTQYF.

This clone showed up just once. This chain links TRBV10-3 with TRBJ1-1, with D uncertain. CDR3 length: 12 residues. Germline-derived CDR1 and CDR2 are ENHRY and SYGVKD. Trimming pared 6 bases from V and 1 base from J, leaving 6 bases between. The CDR3 DNA follows: TGTGCCATCAGGTCGGGGAACACTGAAGCTTTCTTT. Protein product: CAIRSGNTEAFF.

This chain uses TRBV5-6 with TRBJ1-2; 11 bases match TRBD1. V shed 0 bases and J 4 bases; nucleotides not matched to a gene: 5. The CDR3 loop spans 16 amino acids. Looked up from germline, CDR1 is SGHDT and CDR2 is YYEEEE. The CDR3 DNA is TGTGCCAGCAGCTTGGGGACAGGGGGCCTAATCTATGGCTACACCTTC. It specifies CASSLGTGGLIYGYTF.

V and J are TRBV18 and TRBJ2-5; 10 nucleotides match TRBD2. Germline V CDR1 and CDR2: KGHSH, LQKENI. This CDR3 comprises 16 residues. V lost 5 bases, J lost 7 bases, and 13 bases stayed unmatched. CDR3 sequence reads: CASSGLAASLGGTQYF. In DNA, the CDR3 is TGTGCCAGCTCAGGACTAGCGGCTTCCCTCGGGGGGACCCAGTACTTC.

The chain combines TRBV28 with TRBJ2-3; TRBD2 matches at 8 bases. V shed 3 bases, J shed 5 bases, and the junction held 4 bases outside the gene matches. Germline CDR1 reads MDHEN; CDR2 reads SYDVKM. The CDR3 has 14 amino acids. As DNA, the CDR3 is TGTGCCAGCAGTTTGCCCGGGAGGGGAGATACGCAGTATTTT. Translation gives CASSLPGRGDTQYF.

This chain links TRBV10-3 with TRBJ2-5; tentative D call: TRBD1 (6 bases). The CDR3 is 15 amino acids. CDR1 and CDR2 from the germline V gene are ENHRY and SYGVKD. The ends were cut back, 10 bases at V and 4 bases at J, with 22 bases in the middle. CDR3 DNA sequence: TGTGCCACCTCTGGCGAAACAGGGCCCGGAGAGACCCAGTACTTC. Translated: CATSGETGPGETQYF.

The V and J genes are TRBV27 and TRBJ2-2; tentative D call: TRBD2 (6 bases). The CDR3 length is 11 residues. The germline V and J ends were trimmed by 9 bases and 6 bases, with 8 bases remaining between them. Germline lookup yields CDR1 MNHEY and CDR2 SMNVEV (reference sequence). The CDR3 spells CASWEAGELFF. The CDR3 bases are TGTGCCAGTTGGGAGGCCGGGGAGCTGTTTTTT.

The CDR3 DNA is TGTGCCAGCAGGGCCCAGGGGGCGTCGGCTTTCTTT. Translation: CASRAQGASAFF. This rearrangement joins TRBV6-5 to TRBJ1-1; 8 bases align to TRBD1. Losses at the gene ends were 6 bases for V and 11 bases for J; bases not matched to a gene: 8. The CDR3 has 12 residues. CDR1 and CDR2 (germline): MNHEY, SVGAGI.

The rearrangement joins TRBV27 to TRBJ1-5; no firm D call. The CDR3 covers 13 residues. Trimming took 8 bases from V and 0 from J, leaving 8 bases between them. Germline CDR1 MNHEY, CDR2 SMNVEV (reference sequence). CDR3 loop: CASGAYSNQPQHF. The CDR3 DNA follows: TGTGCCAGCGGAGCCTATAGCAATCAGCCCCAGCATTTT.

The chain uses TRBV27 and TRBJ1-5; D not certain. Germline V gene sequence: CDR1 MNHEY, CDR2 SMNVEV (reference sequence). CDR3 size: 16 residues. V dropped 4 bases and J dropped 2 bases, with 15 bases sitting between them. The CDR3 here is CASSSFYGEGNQPQHF. As DNA, the CDR3 is TGTGCCAGCAGTTCCTTCTATGGGGAGGGCAATCAGCCCCAGCATTTT.

The CDR3 DNA follows: TGTGCCATCAGTGGGGAGGGTCCCGAGCAGTACTTC. Encoded protein: CAISGEGPEQYF. The chain links TRBV10-3 to TRBJ2-7, with 7 positions matching TRBD2. Germline V gene data show CDR1 as ENHRY and CDR2 as SYGVKD. CDR3 length: 12 amino acids. The junction had 3 bases not matched to a gene; V was cut back by 4 bases and J by 6 bases.

The J gene is TRBJ2-3, the V gene TRBV4-1; TRBD2 might be the D (5 bases). Germline-derived CDR1 and CDR2 are MGHRA and YSYEKL. V lost 0 bases and J 1 base, leaving 8 bases between the germline ends. The CDR3 extends over 15 amino acids. Written as DNA, the CDR3 is TGCGCCAGCAGCCAAGATACAGCGGGCACAGATACGCAGTATTTT. Its translation is CASSQDTAGTDTQYF.

The rearrangement links TRBV7-3 to TRBJ2-1; 12 nucleotides match TRBD2. The germline gives CDR1 SGHTA, CDR2 FQGTGA. This CDR3 is built from 19 residues. V was pared by 1 base and J by 6 bases, with 13 bases of the junction left unmatched. In DNA, the CDR3 is TGTGCCAGCAGCTTAAATGGCCGGACTAGCGGGAAGGGTGGCAATGAGCAGTTCTTC. Protein product: CASSLNGRTSGKGGNEQFF. Using reference TRBV7-3 and TRBJ2-1 for the parts outside the CDR3, the full variable domain is GAGVSQTPSNKVTEKGKYVELRCDPISGHTALYWYRQSLGQGPEFLIYFQGTGAADDSGLPNDRFFAVRPEGSVSTLKIQRTERGDSAVYLCASSLNGRTSGKGGNEQFFGPGTRLTVL.

V is TRBV10-3 and J is TRBJ1-6; 11 nucleotides match TRBD1. The CDR3 has 13 amino acids. The ends lost 6 bases at V and 9 bases at J; junction bases unmatched: 1. Germline-derived CDR1 and CDR2 are ENHRY and SYGVKD. The CDR3 spells CAIRGQGGSPLHF. In DNA, the CDR3 is TGTGCCATCAGGGGACAGGGGGGTTCACCCCTCCACTTT.

V usage is TRBV9 and J usage is TRBJ2-7, with TRBD2 identical over 8 bases. In germline, CDR1 is SGDLS, CDR2 YYNGEE. CDR3 size: 14 residues. V lost 4 bases and J lost 0; bases outside the gene matches: 3. CDR3 DNA: TGTGCCAGCAGCTTCAGCGGGAGCTCCTACGAGCAGTACTTC. Residues: CASSFSGSSYEQYF.